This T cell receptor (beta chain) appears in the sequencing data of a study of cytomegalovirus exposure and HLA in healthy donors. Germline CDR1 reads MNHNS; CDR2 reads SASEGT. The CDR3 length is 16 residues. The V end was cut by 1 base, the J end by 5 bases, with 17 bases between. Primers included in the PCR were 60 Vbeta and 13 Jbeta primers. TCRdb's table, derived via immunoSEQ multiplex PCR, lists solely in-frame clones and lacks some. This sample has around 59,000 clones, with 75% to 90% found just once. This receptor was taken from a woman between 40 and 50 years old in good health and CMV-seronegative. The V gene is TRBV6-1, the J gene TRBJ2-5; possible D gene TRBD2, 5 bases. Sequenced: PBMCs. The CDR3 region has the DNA TGTGCCAGCAGTGAAGGCCTTAGCGCACCCAGGGAGACCCAGTACTTC. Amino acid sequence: CASSEGLSAPRETQYF.